Following are 14 T cell receptor beta chains from one sample sequenced in a study of blood T cell repertoires in COVID-19. Assay: immunoSEQ multiplex PCR; the TCRdb copy retains only in-frame clones and omits some. The data show 280,000 or so clones, with 80% to 90% seen just once and less than 2.5% held by the top ten. The material sequenced was PBMCs or T cells enriched from blood (not recorded which). The source of these receptors is a man aged 25 to 45 who had recovered from COVID-19.

The rearrangement uses TRBV6-2 or TRBV6-3 and TRBJ1-2; 10 nucleotides agree with TRBD1. The length of the CDR3 is 15 residues. Unmatched junction bases numbered 6, after V lost 2 bases and J lost 6 bases. Germline V CDR1 and CDR2: MNHEY, SVGEGT. The CDR3: CASSYQDRGDNGYTF. In DNA, the CDR3 is TGTGCCAGCAGTTACCAGGACAGGGGGGATAATGGCTACACCTTC.

This clone came up once. The genes are TRBV23-1 and TRBJ1-3, with a tentative D call TRBD1 (6 bases). TRBV23-1 is given ORF status, its function remaining uncertain. This CDR3 is 14 amino acids long. V lost 8 bases, J lost 0 bases, and 11 bases lay in between. CDR3 region: CASGRDNSGNTIYF. CDR3 nucleotide sequence: TGCGCCAGCGGCCGGGACAACTCTGGAAACACCATATATTTT.

This clone was recorded only once. V usage is TRBV9 and J usage is TRBJ2-1; TRBD2 aligns across 7 bases. Germline assignment: CDR1 SGDLS and CDR2 YYNGEE. The CDR3 spans 15 residues. V lost 4 bases, J lost 0 bases, and 4 bases stayed unmatched. CDR3 protein: CASSIGGSSYNEQFF. CDR3 nucleotides: TGTGCCAGCAGCATCGGGGGGAGCTCCTACAATGAGCAGTTCTTC.

This chain joins TRBV10-3 and TRBJ1-1, with D possibly being TRBD1 (5 bases). The V gene's germline CDR1 is ENHRY and CDR2 SYGVKD. The length of the CDR3 is 14 residues. V was clipped by 10 bases and J by 2 bases, with 17 bases between them. In DNA, the CDR3 is TGTGCCAGCCAATCGGGGGGGACTAACACTGAAGCTTTCTTT. Its translation is CASQSGGTNTEAFF.

Of note for this clone: Distinct nucleotide sequences in the sample also encode this CDR3. The chain is built from TRBV4-1 and TRBJ1-5, with D unclear. V was shortened by 1 base and J by 4 bases, with 14 bases between the two germline ends. The germline gives CDR1 MGHRA, CDR2 YSYEKL. This CDR3 region has 16 residues. Here the CDR3 DNA reads TGCGCCAGCAGCCAAGGGCGAGGAGCGAGAAATCAGCCCCAGCATTTT. Amino acids: CASSQGRGARNQPQHF.

The V call is TRBV4-2, the J call TRBJ2-1; 7 bases are a match to TRBD2. Trimming at V came to 4 bases and at J to 7 bases, leaving 4 bases not matched to a gene. The germline V gene has CDR1 LGHNA and CDR2 YNFKEQ. There are 13 residues in the CDR3. The CDR3 region has the DNA TGTGCCAGCAGCCTCGGACTAGAGAATGAGCAGTTCTTC. Its translation: CASSLGLENEQFF.

The genes are TRBV6-4 and TRBJ1-1; D gene unclear. The ends were cut back, 4 bases at V and 2 bases at J, with 8 bases in the middle. CDR3 length: 13 amino acids. The germline gives CDR1 MRHNA, CDR2 SNTAGT. The CDR3 sequence: CASSVGSNTEAFF. CDR3 DNA: TGTGCCAGCAGTGTTGGCAGTAACACTGAAGCTTTCTTT.

The chain carries TRBV7-2 and TRBJ1-1; TRBD1 might be the D (5 bases). Trimming took off 2 bases at V and 1 base at J, with 11 bases between the two ends. Germline V gene lookup returns CDR1 SGHTA and CDR2 FQGNSA. The CDR3 runs 15 residues. The CDR3 is CASSLRFQGNTEAFF. In nucleotides, the CDR3 is TGTGCCAGCAGCTTACGGTTTCAGGGGAACACTGAAGCTTTCTTT.

This chain connects TRBV5-4 to TRBJ2-4; D remains unclear. There are 14 residues in the CDR3. Trimming shortened V by 5 bases and J by 0 bases, and 9 bases separated the two germline ends. Germline CDR1 SGHNT, CDR2 YYREEE (reference sequence). The CDR3 protein is CASSPPGAKNIQYF. The CDR3 DNA sequence: TGTGCCAGCAGTCCACCCGGAGCCAAAAACATTCAGTACTTC.

The chain joins TRBV6-5 to TRBJ2-7; D possibly corresponds to TRBD1 (5 bases). Trimming shortened V by 6 bases and J by 1 base, and 13 bases separated the two germline ends. Germline CDR1 MNHEY, CDR2 SVGAGI. The CDR3 sequence is 14 residues long. The CDR3 DNA reads as TGTGCCAGCAGCTTCGGACATGGGTCCTACGAGCAGTACTTC. It translates to CASSFGHGSYEQYF.

Points on this clone: At one boundary the junction diverges from the germline segment, which might be a read error. V and J are TRBV19 and TRBJ2-7; TRBD1 matches 7 bases. CDR3 length: 15 amino acids. CDR1 is LNHDA and CDR2 is SQIVND in the germline V gene (reference sequence). The CDR3 nucleotides are TGTGCCAGTAGCATAGGACAGGTCAACTCCTACGAGCAGTACTTC. It codes for CASSIGQVNSYEQYF.

The J gene is TRBJ1-1, the V gene TRBV29-1; a weak D match, TRBD1 (5 bases). The CDR3 is 13 residues long. Germline V lookup: CDR1 SQVTM, CDR2 ANQGSEA. Trimming shortened V by 5 bases and J by 1 base, and 11 bases separated the two germline ends. The CDR3 sequence is CSVRNDRNTEAFF. The CDR3 DNA follows: TGCAGCGTTCGAAACGACAGGAACACTGAAGCTTTCTTT.

This clone occurred once. V gene TRBV4-1 combines with J gene TRBJ1-4; no clear D gene. The germline gives CDR1 MGHRA, CDR2 YSYEKL. The V gene lost 4 bases and the J gene lost 8 bases, with 20 bases spanning the gap. The CDR3 spans 16 residues. The CDR3 loop is CASSRTEAPTGEKLFF. The CDR3 nucleotides read TGCGCCAGCAGCCGCACCGAGGCGCCCACGGGGGAAAAACTGTTTTTT.

J is TRBJ1-1 and V is TRBV5-1; the D is unclear. This CDR3 is built from 14 residues. Germline V gene lookup returns CDR1 SGHRS and CDR2 YFSETQ. V shed 1 base and J shed 1 base, with 8 bases lying between them. CDR3 protein: CASSLSGQNTEAFF. The CDR3 nucleotides are TGCGCCAGCAGCTTGTCGGGTCAGAACACTGAAGCTTTCTTT.